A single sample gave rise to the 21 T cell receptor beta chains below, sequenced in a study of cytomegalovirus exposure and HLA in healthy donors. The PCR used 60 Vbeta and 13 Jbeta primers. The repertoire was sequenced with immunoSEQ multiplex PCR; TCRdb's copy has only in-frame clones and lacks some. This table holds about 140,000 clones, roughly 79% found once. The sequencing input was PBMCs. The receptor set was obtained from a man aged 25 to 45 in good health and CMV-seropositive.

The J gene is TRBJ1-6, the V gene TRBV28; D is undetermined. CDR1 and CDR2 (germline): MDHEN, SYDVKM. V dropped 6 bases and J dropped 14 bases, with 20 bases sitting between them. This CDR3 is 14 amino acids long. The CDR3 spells CASSTTPALFTLHF. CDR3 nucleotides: TGTGCCAGCAGCACGACACCGGCCCTTTTCACCCTCCACTTT.

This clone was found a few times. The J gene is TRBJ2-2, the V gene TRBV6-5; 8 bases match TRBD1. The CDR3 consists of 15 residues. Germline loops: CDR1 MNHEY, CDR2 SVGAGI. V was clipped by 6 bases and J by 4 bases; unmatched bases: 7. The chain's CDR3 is CASRLQGAGTGELFF. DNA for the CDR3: TGTGCCAGCAGGCTCCAGGGGGCGGGCACCGGGGAGCTGTTTTTT.

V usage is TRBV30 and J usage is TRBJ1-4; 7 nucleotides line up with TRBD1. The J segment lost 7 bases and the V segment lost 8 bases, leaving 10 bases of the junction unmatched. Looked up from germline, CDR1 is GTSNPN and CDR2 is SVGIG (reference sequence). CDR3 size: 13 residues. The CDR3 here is CALKGARGEKLFF. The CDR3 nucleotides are TGTGCCCTAAAGGGGGCGAGGGGTGAAAAACTGTTTTTT.

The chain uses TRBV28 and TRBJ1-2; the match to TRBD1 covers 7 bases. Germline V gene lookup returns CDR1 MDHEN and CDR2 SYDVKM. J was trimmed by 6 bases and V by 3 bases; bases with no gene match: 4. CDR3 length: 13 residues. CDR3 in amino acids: CASSLGRGDGYTF. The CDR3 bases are TGTGCCAGCAGTTTGGGCAGGGGGGATGGCTACACCTTC.

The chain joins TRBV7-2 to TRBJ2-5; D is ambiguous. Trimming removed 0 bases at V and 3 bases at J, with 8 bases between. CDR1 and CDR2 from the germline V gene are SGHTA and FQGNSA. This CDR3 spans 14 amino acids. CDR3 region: CASSLATVKETQYF. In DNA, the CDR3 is TGTGCCAGCAGCTTAGCCACGGTGAAAGAGACCCAGTACTTC.

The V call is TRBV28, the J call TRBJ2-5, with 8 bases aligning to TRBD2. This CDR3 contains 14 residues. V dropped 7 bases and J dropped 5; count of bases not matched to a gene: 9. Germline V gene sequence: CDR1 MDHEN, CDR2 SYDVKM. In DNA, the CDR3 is TGTGCCAGCATATCGACGGGGGGGATGGAGACCCAGTACTTC. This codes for CASISTGGMETQYF. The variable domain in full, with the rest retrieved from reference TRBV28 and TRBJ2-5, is DVKVTQSSRYLVKRTGEKVFLECVQDMDHENMFWYRQDPGLGLRLIYFSYDVKMKEKGDIPEGYSVSREKKERFSLILESASTNQTSMYLCASISTGGMETQYFGPGTRLLVL.

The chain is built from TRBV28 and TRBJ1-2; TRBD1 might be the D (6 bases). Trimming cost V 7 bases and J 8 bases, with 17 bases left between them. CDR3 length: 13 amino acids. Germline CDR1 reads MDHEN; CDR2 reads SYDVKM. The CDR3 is CASTAPGGRGYTF. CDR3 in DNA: TGTGCCAGCACCGCCCCCGGGGGGCGAGGCTACACCTTC.

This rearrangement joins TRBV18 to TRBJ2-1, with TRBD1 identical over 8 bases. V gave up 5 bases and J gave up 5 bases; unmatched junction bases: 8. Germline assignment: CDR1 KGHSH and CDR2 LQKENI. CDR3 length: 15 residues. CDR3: CASSSRTGRHNEQFF. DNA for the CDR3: TGTGCCAGCTCATCTAGGACAGGGAGGCACAATGAGCAGTTCTTC.

This CDR3 reads CASGPLAGGPYEQYF. The DNA for the CDR3 is TGCGCCAGCGGCCCCTTAGCGGGAGGTCCCTACGAGCAGTACTTC. This chain joins TRBV5-1 and TRBJ2-7; TRBD2 matches at 10 bases. This CDR3 is built from 15 residues. J gave up 2 bases and V 7 bases, and 9 bases lay outside the gene matches. CDR1 SGHRS and CDR2 YFSETQ come from the germline V gene.

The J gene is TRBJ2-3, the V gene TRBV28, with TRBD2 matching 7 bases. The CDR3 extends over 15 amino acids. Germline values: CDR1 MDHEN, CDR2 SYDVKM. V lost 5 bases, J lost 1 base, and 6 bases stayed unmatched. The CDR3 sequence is CASSEGDYGTDTQYF. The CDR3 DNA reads TGTGCCAGCAGTGAAGGGGACTACGGCACAGATACGCAGTATTTT. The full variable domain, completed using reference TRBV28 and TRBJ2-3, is DVKVTQSSRYLVKRTGEKVFLECVQDMDHENMFWYRQDPGLGLRLIYFSYDVKMKEKGDIPEGYSVSREKKERFSLILESASTNQTSMYLCASSEGDYGTDTQYFGPGTRLTVL.

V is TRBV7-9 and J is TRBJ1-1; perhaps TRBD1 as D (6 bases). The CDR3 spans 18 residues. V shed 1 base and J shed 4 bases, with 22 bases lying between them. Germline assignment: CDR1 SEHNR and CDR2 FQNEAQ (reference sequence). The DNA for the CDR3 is TGTGCCAGCAGCTTAGACCCCCAGGGGACCTGGTTGAGCACTGAAGCTTTCTTT. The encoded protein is CASSLDPQGTWLSTEAFF.

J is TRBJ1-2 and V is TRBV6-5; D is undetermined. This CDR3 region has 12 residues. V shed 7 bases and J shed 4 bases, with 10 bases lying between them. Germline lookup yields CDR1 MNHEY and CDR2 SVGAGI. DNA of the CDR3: TGTGCCAGCACGGTCTCCCCCTATGGCTACACCTTC. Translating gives CASTVSPYGYTF.

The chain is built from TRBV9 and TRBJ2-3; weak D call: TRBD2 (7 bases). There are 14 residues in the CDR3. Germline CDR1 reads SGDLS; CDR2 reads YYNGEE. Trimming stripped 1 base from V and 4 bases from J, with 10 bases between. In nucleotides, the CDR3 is TGTGCCAGCAGCGTAACGGGGGGCGCAGATACGCAGTATTTT. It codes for CASSVTGGADTQYF.

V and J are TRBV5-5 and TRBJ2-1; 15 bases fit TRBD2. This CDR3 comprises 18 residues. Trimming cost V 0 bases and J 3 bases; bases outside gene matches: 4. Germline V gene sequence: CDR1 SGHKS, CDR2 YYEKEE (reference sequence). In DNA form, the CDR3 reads TGTGCCAGCAGCTTGGTAGGGGGACTAGCGGGAGGCTACAATGAGCAGTTCTTC. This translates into CASSLVGGLAGGYNEQFF.

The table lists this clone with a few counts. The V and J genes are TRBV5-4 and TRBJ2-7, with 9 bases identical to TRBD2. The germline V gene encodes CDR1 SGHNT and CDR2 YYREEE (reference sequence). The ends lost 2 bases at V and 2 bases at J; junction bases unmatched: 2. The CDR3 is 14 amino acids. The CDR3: CASSFAGGPYEQYF. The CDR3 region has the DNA TGTGCCAGCAGCTTTGCGGGAGGGCCCTACGAGCAGTACTTC.

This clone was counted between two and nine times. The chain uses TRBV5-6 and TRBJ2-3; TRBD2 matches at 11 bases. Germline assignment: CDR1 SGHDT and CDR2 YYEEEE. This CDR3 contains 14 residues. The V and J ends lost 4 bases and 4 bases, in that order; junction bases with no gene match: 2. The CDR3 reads CASSGTSGADTQYF. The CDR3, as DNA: TGTGCCAGCAGCGGGACTAGCGGAGCAGATACGCAGTATTTT.

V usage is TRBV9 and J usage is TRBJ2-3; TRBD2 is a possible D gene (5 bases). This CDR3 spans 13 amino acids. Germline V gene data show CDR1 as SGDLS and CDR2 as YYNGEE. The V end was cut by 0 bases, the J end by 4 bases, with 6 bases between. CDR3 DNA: TGTGCCAGCAGCGTAGCCGGGGCAGATACGCAGTATTTT. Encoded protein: CASSVAGADTQYF.

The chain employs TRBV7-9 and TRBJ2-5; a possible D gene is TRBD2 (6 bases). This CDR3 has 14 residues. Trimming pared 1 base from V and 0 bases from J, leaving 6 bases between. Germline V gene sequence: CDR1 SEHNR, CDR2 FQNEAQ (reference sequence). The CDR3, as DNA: TGTGCCAGCAGCTTAGGGGACTACCAAGAGACCCAGTACTTC. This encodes CASSLGDYQETQYF.

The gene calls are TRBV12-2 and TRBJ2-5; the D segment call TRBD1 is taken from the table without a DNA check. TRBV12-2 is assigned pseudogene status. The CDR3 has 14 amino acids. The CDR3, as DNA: TGTGCAAGTCGCTCCGACAGGGGCGAGGAGACCCAGTACTTC. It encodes CASRSDRGEETQYF.

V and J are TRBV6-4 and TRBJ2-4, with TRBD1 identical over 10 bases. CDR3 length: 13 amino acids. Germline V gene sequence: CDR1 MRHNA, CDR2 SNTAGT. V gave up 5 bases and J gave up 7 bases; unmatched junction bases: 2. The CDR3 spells CASSLDRGNIQYF. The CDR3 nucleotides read TGTGCCAGCAGTTTGGACAGGGGGAACATTCAGTACTTC.

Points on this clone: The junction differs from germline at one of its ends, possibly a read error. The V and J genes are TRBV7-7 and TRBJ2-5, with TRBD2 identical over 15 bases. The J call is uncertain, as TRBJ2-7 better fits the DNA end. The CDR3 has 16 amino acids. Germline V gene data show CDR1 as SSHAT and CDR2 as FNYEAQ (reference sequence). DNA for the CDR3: TGTGCTAGCAGCCCGGGACTAGCGGGGGGAGTCTACGAGCAGTACTTC. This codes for CASSPGLAGGVYEQYF.